The sequence of this TCR beta chain was determined in a study of beta chain features in type 1 diabetes. Overall study findings and caveats: Diminished insertions and augmented deletions at VDJ junctions characterized type 1 diabetes patients. A potential PCR bias toward shorter templates would be equal in patient and control samples.

Germline loops: CDR1 LGHNA, CDR2 YNFKEQ. This CDR3 contains 16 residues. With 4 bases clipped from V and 5 bases from J, the junction kept 10 bases outside the gene matches. Points on this clone: The antigen is unknown.

It was via CD45RO/CCR7/CD25/CD127/CD95/CD27 that CD4+ naive, central memory, regulatory and stem cell-like memory cells were sorted. All of the isolated RNA was reverse transcribed, so expressed TCRB transcripts were sequenced. Some clones are missing from TCRdb's copy, which holds only in-frame ones; the method was immunoSEQ multiplex PCR. Of 300,000 to 350,000 clones listed, around 13% are singletons. The receptor's source is a man aged 25 to 40 in good health. The sequenced sample was central memory CD4+ T cells from blood. V is TRBV4-2 and J is TRBJ2-3, with TRBD1 matching 9 bases. CDR3 bases: TGTGCCAGCAGCCGGACACCGGGACAGGGATTAGATACGCAGTATTTT. Its protein product is CASSRTPGQGLDTQYF.